This T cell receptor (beta chain) is from a study of cytotoxic CD8 clonotypes in ibrutinib-treated CLL. The method was immunoSEQ multiplex PCR; TCRdb's version includes in-frame clones alone and lacks a portion of them. This table has about 140,000 clones, 75% to 85% appearing once. The CDR3 covers 14 residues. V lost 6 bases to trimming and J lost 2 bases; unmatched junction nucleotides: 6. The germline V gene encodes CDR1 MNHEY and CDR2 SVGAGI. This clonotype was sampled from a human donor with chronic lymphocytic leukemia. Specimen: PBMCs, collected after 36 months of ibrutinib treatment. V is TRBV6-5 and J is TRBJ2-7; TRBD1 aligns across 8 bases. CDR3 protein: CASRKTRGPYEQYF. The CDR3 DNA reads as TGTGCCAGCAGGAAAACCAGGGGGCCCTACGAGCAGTACTTC.